These 22 T cell receptor beta chains share one sample of origin, sequenced in a study of T cells in Graves' hyperthyroidism and ophthalmopathy. TCR beta CDR3 region amplification was performed from RNA transcripts. HTBI primers drove first-round RT-PCR of the TCR CDR3. TCRdb used MiXCR to reprocess the multiplex PCR reads, holding one entry per CDR3 protein. This sample has hundreds of thousands of distinct CDR3 sequences, with approximately 13% found just once. The sample comprised blood. The receptors were gathered from a woman between 18 and 30 years old with Graves' hyperthyroidism.

The chain links TRBV28 to TRBJ2-5; 7 positions match TRBD2. The length of the CDR3 is 15 residues. Germline V gives CDR1 MDHEN, CDR2 SYDVKM. With V trimmed by 1 base and J by 3 bases, 5 bases remained unmatched. Here the CDR3 reads CASSLSPGREETQYF. Written as DNA, the CDR3 is TGTGCCAGCAGTTTATCACCAGGGAGGGAAGAGACCCAGTACTTC.

This clonotype was seen ten or more times. This CDR3 reads CASSQPGLWGGSAFF. DNA for the CDR3: TGTGCCAGCAGTCAGCCCGGTCTGTGGGGGGGATCAGCTTTCTTT. The chain uses TRBV27 and TRBJ1-1; perhaps TRBD1 as D (5 bases). Germline V gives CDR1 MNHEY, CDR2 SMNVEV (reference sequence). The CDR3 runs to 15 residues. The V and J ends lost 5 bases and 10 bases respectively, with 23 bases between them.

In its sample, this clonotype was seen many times. The chain joins TRBV20-1 to TRBJ1-1; D unclear. CDR1 and CDR2 (germline): DFQATT, SNEGSKA (reference sequence). This CDR3 has 14 amino acids. V gave up 0 bases and J gave up 0 bases, with 8 bases separating them. Written as DNA, the CDR3 is TGCAGTGCTAGAGACGGGCCCATGAACACTGAAGCTTTCTTT. Amino acid sequence: CSARDGPMNTEAFF.

Of note for this clonotype: At one end, the junction sequence differs from germline, possibly due to a read error. The chain carries TRBV3-1 and TRBJ2-5, with a possible D match to TRBD2 (6 bases). This CDR3 comprises 17 residues. Germline V gene lookup returns CDR1 LGHDT and CDR2 YNNKEL (reference sequence). The CDR3 reads CANSQEDGGTYQETQYF. The CDR3 DNA reads as TGTGCCAACAGCCAAGAGGACGGAGGGACTTACCAAGAGACCCAGTACTTC.

This clonotype was found many times. Mismatch with germline at one junction end may stem from a read error. The chain recombines TRBV13 with TRBJ1-3; D call uncertain. Germline V lookup: CDR1 PRHDT, CDR2 FYEKMQ (reference sequence). The CDR3 consists of 15 residues. In DNA form, the CDR3 reads TGTGCCAGCAGTTTAGAAGGTAGCTCTGGAAACACCATATATTTT. This sequence encodes CASSLEGSSGNTIYF.

The chain has TRBV4-2 and TRBJ1-2; no definite D call. CDR1 is LGHNA, CDR2 YNFKEQ, per germline. The germline V and J ends were trimmed by 0 bases and 1 base, with 9 bases remaining between them. The CDR3 has 15 amino acids. The CDR3 spells CASSQDVTVNYGYTF. CDR3 nucleotide sequence: TGTGCCAGCAGCCAAGATGTTACAGTTAACTATGGCTACACCTTC.

This clonotype was seen many times. The rearrangement links TRBV5-1 to TRBJ2-7; D might be TRBD1 (5 bases). CDR3 length: 16 amino acids. V gave up 4 bases and J gave up 3 bases, with 20 bases separating them. The V gene's germline CDR1 is SGHRS and CDR2 YFSETQ. Here the CDR3 reads CASSPRQTKSFYEQYF. The CDR3 nucleotides are TGCGCCAGCAGCCCAAGACAGACAAAGTCGTTCTACGAGCAGTACTTC.

This clonotype was counted a few times. This sequence joins TRBV19 and TRBJ2-7, with 8 positions matching TRBD2. CDR3 length: 14 amino acids. Trimming removed 10 bases from V and 2 bases from J; junction bases left unmatched: 10. Germline CDR1 LNHDA, CDR2 SQIVND (reference sequence). The CDR3 protein is CANLAGGPPYEQYF. CDR3 nucleotide sequence: TGTGCCAACCTGGCGGGGGGTCCCCCCTACGAGCAGTACTTC. Full variable domain (outside the CDR3, taken from reference TRBV19 and TRBJ2-7): DGGITQSPKYLFRKEGQNVTLSCEQNLNHDAMYWYRQDPGQGLRLIYYSQIVNDFQKGDIAEGYSVSREKKESFPLTVTSAQKNPTAFYLCANLAGGPPYEQYFGPGTRLTVT.

This clonotype was found many times. The V call is TRBV28, the J call TRBJ1-2; 10 nucleotides line up with TRBD1. The CDR3 runs to 15 residues. Per germline, CDR1 MDHEN and CDR2 SYDVKM. V shed 2 bases, J shed 7 bases, and the junction held 7 bases outside the gene matches. CDR3 nucleotide sequence: TGTGCCAGCAGTTTAGCCACTGGACAGGGGGGTGGCTACACCTTC. Amino acid sequence: CASSLATGQGGGYTF.

This clonotype was picked up many times. The chain has TRBV7-8 and TRBJ2-7; 7 bases are shared with TRBD1. Germline values: CDR1 SGHVS, CDR2 FQNEAQ. V shed 5 bases and J 6 bases; nucleotides not matched to a gene: 7. The CDR3 length is 13 residues. The CDR3 DNA is TGTGCCAGCAGCCTCCGAGGGACAGTCGAGCAGTACTTC. Translating it yields CASSLRGTVEQYF.

This sequence joins TRBV2 and TRBJ2-1; 13 bases are shared with TRBD2. CDR3 length: 15 amino acids. V was pared by 10 bases and J by 10 bases, with 13 bases of the junction left unmatched. Germline CDR1 SNHLY, CDR2 FYNNEI. The CDR3 is CAISPGLAGREEQFF. In nucleotides, the CDR3 is TGTGCCATCTCGCCGGGACTAGCGGGAAGGGAGGAGCAGTTCTTC.

This clonotype occurred many times. This rearrangement joins TRBV7-2 to TRBJ2-3, with 10 bases identical to TRBD2. This CDR3 region has 14 residues. The trim removed 5 bases at V and 5 bases at J, leaving 4 bases unmatched. CDR1 and CDR2 from the germline V gene are SGHTA and FQGNSA. The CDR3 region is CASSRSSGRDTQYF. CDR3 DNA sequence: TGTGCCAGCAGCCGCTCTAGCGGGAGAGATACGCAGTATTTT.

This clonotype was recorded at least ten times. This rearrangement joins TRBV6-1 to TRBJ2-7; D tentatively fits TRBD1 or TRBD2 (5 bases each). The germline CDR1 and CDR2 sequences are MNHNS and SASEGT. The germline V and J ends were trimmed by 8 bases and 5 bases, with 19 bases remaining between them. The CDR3 runs 14 residues. CDR3 amino acids: CASQYPGRKDEQYF. The CDR3 nucleotides are TGTGCCAGCCAATACCCGGGGCGCAAGGACGAGCAGTACTTC.

This clonotype was observed a handful of times. A much larger clone lies one base from this, so it may be a read error. The J gene is TRBJ2-1, the V gene TRBV28; possible D gene TRBD1, 6 bases. Germline V gene sequence: CDR1 MDHEN, CDR2 SYDVKM. There are 14 residues in the CDR3. The CDR3: CASRMDSLYNEQLF. CDR3 bases: TGTGCCAGCAGGATGGACAGCTTGTACAATGAGCAGCTCTTC.

This clonotype was found many times. This chain joins TRBV4-3 and TRBJ2-1; a possible D gene is TRBD1 (6 bases). The V gene lost 0 bases and the J gene lost 0 bases, with 15 bases spanning the gap. This CDR3 comprises 18 residues. Germline values: CDR1 LGHNA, CDR2 YSLEER. CDR3 nucleotides: TGCGCCAGCAGCCAAGATTGGGGGCGGCCCAGCTCCTACAATGAGCAGTTCTTC. Translated, it gives CASSQDWGRPSSYNEQFF.

The chain combines TRBV28 with TRBJ2-2; 8 bases match TRBD2. Germline V gives CDR1 MDHEN, CDR2 SYDVKM. J was trimmed by 6 bases and V by 5 bases; bases with no gene match: 17. The CDR3 runs 18 residues. The DNA of the CDR3 is TGTGCCAGCAGTCCCCCGGGTAGCGGGATTATATGGGCCGGGGAGCTGTTTTTT. Encoded protein: CASSPPGSGIIWAGELFF.

Ten or more counts support this clonotype. The CDR3 DNA is TGTGCCAGCAGCTTAGACCAGAACACCGGGGAGCTGTTTTTT. Its translation is CASSLDQNTGELFF. The rearrangement uses TRBV7-9 and TRBJ2-2; no reliable D call. The germline gives CDR1 SEHNR, CDR2 FQNEAQ (reference sequence). Deletions cut 1 base from V and 1 base from J, with 4 bases between. This CDR3 has 14 amino acids.

The chain joins TRBV5-8 to TRBJ2-1, with TRBD2 as a possible D gene (5 bases). V dropped 4 bases and J dropped 4 bases, with 18 bases sitting between them. Germline assignment: CDR1 SGHTS and CDR2 YDEGEE. The CDR3 has 16 amino acids. CDR3 DNA sequence: TGTGCCAGCAGCCCACAAACTAATTCGGGATACAATGAGCAGTTCTTC. Residues: CASSPQTNSGYNEQFF.

This clonotype appeared many times. J is TRBJ2-1 and V is TRBV7-3; D may be TRBD2 (6 bases). In germline, CDR1 is SGHTA, CDR2 FQGTGA. The CDR3 runs 15 residues. With 5 bases removed from V and 0 bases from J, the gap between germline ends came to 11 bases. In nucleotides, the CDR3 is TGTGCCAGCAGCCCAAGGACTATCTCCTACAATGAGCAGTTCTTC. This translates into CASSPRTISYNEQFF.

For this clonotype: This could be a read error, since a much larger clone is one nucleotide away. The rearrangement links TRBV10-3 to TRBJ2-7, with 13 bases lining up with TRBD2. The CDR3 has 18 residues. The trim removed 8 bases at V and 0 bases at J, leaving 13 bases unmatched. CDR1 and CDR2 (germline): ENHRY, SYGVKD. This CDR3 reads CAIGAGGLAGRRSYEQYF. DNA of the CDR3: TGTGCCATCGGGGCCGGGGGACTAGCGGGACGCCGCTCCTACGAGCAGTACTTC.

This clonotype was seen many times. V gene TRBV2 combines with J gene TRBJ2-1; maybe TRBD2 (6 bases). The germline V gene encodes CDR1 SNHLY and CDR2 FYNNEI. This CDR3 is 16 amino acids long. Trimming left V 4 bases short and J 4 bases short, with 17 bases between. The CDR3 DNA is TGTGCCAGCAGTGGTGGTCAGGGACTGGGGTACAATGAGCAGTTCTTC. Translated: CASSGGQGLGYNEQFF.

The chain carries TRBV5-1 and TRBJ1-1, with unresolved D. The CDR3 has 15 amino acids. Germline values: CDR1 SGHRS, CDR2 YFSETQ. Trimming took 1 base from V and 4 from J, leaving 14 bases between them. The CDR3, as DNA: TGCGCCAGCAGCTTGAACGTCCCAGAGGGCACTGAAGCTTTCTTT. Encoded protein: CASSLNVPEGTEAFF.